What follows are 25 T cell receptor beta chains derived from one specimen sequenced in a study of CD8 T cells in ankylosing spondylitis. MiXCR was run by TCRdb on the 5' RACE reads, yielding one entry per CDR3 protein. The table includes about 500,000 distinct CDR3 sequences, 5.3% detected once. Study-wide findings and caveats: A TCR beta motif made of under 10 highly homologous variants seemed typical of ankylosing spondylitis blood.

Their antigens remain unidentified. The source material was blood, either unsorted or a sorted T cell fraction (not recorded which). These receptors were taken from a male donor with ankylosing spondylitis.

The table lists this clonotype with many counts. This chain joins TRBV20-1 and TRBJ2-7, with D tentatively TRBD1 (5 bases). Germline-derived CDR1 and CDR2 are DFQATT and SNEGSKA (reference sequence). The CDR3 covers 15 residues. The V end was cut by 5 bases, the J end by 4 bases, with 21 bases between. The CDR3, as DNA: TGCAGTGCTCTACGGCGTTTTAGGGGCATGTACGAGCAGTACTTC. Amino acids: CSALRRFRGMYEQYF.

At least ten counts were recorded for this clonotype. The chain has TRBV3-1 and TRBJ1-2; TRBD1 matches 8 bases. From germline, CDR1 is LGHDT and CDR2 YNNKEL (reference sequence). The CDR3 length is 15 residues. After removal of 4 bases from V and 4 bases from J, the junction contained 8 bases not matched to a gene. CDR3 residues: CASSPTPTGAYGYTF. In DNA, the CDR3 is TGTGCCAGCAGCCCAACCCCGACAGGGGCCTATGGCTACACCTTC.

This clonotype was seen at least ten times. The rearrangement links TRBV7-2 to TRBJ2-3; the D gene is possibly TRBD1 (5 bases). The CDR3 length is 14 residues. Trimming stripped 1 base from V and 10 bases from J, with 15 bases between. Germline-derived CDR1 and CDR2 are SGHTA and FQGNSA. CDR3 DNA: TGTGCCAGCAGCTTAGTCCCAGGGCCCGGAGCGCAGTATTTT. Amino acid sequence: CASSLVPGPGAQYF.

V gene TRBV20-1 combines with J gene TRBJ1-3, with a possible D match to TRBD1 (5 bases). V was cut by 0 bases and J by 0 bases, with 12 bases left in between. Germline assignment: CDR1 DFQATT and CDR2 SNEGSKA (reference sequence). The length of the CDR3 is 16 residues. The CDR3 DNA is TGCAGTGCTAGAGATCTGGGACCGAACTCTGGAAACACCATATATTTT. This gives the protein CSARDLGPNSGNTIYF.

Many counts were recorded for this clonotype. The rearrangement links TRBV4-2 to TRBJ2-3; 7 bases agree with TRBD2. Germline CDR1 and CDR2: LGHNA and YNFKEQ. The CDR3 length is 16 residues. V shed 1 base, J shed 7 bases, and the junction held 11 bases outside the gene matches. The CDR3 DNA is TGTGCCAGCAGCCAAGTCGGTACTAGCGAGAGGAATACGCAGTATTTT. It is translated as CASSQVGTSERNTQYF.

This clonotype came up many times. The J gene is TRBJ2-1, the V gene TRBV6-2 or TRBV6-3; maybe TRBD1 (6 bases). The CDR3 covers 18 residues. Germline loops: CDR1 MNHEY, CDR2 SVGEGT. With 6 bases removed from V and 4 bases from J, the gap between germline ends came to 25 bases. CDR3 nucleotide sequence: TGTGCCAGCAGCTCGATCGGCAGGGGCCGCCGATTATACAATGAGCAGTTCTTC. Translating it yields CASSSIGRGRRLYNEQFF.

This clonotype was counted only a few times. The J gene is TRBJ2-7, the V gene TRBV7-9; 11 bases are a match to TRBD2. CDR1 is SEHNR and CDR2 is FQNEAQ in the germline V gene (reference sequence). There are 15 residues in the CDR3. V shed 4 bases and J 4 bases; nucleotides not matched to a gene: 6. CDR3 loop: CASSSLAGAAYEQYF. CDR3 nucleotides: TGTGCCAGCAGCTCACTAGCGGGGGCCGCATACGAGCAGTACTTC.

In this sample, this clonotype turned up once. A single base separates this from a much larger clone, so it may be a read error. J is TRBJ2-7 and V is TRBV6-2 or TRBV6-3; TRBD2 is a possible D gene (5 bases). Per germline, CDR1 MNHEY and CDR2 SVGEGT. Trimming cost V 4 bases and J 4 bases, with 17 bases left between them. The CDR3 length is 15 residues. CDR3 region: CASSCSRGSGYEQYF. In nucleotides, the CDR3 is TGTGCCAGCAGTTGCTCCCGAGGGTCGGGGTACGAGCAGTACTTC.

This clonotype was detected ten times or more. The chain carries TRBV4-2 and TRBJ1-6; D gene unclear. The V gene lost 1 base and the J gene lost 10 bases, with 17 bases spanning the gap. The germline CDR1 and CDR2 sequences are LGHNA and YNFKEQ. This CDR3 has 16 amino acids. The CDR3: CASSQVSDSYGSPLHF. The CDR3 bases are TGTGCCAGCAGCCAAGTTTCGGACTCCTACGGATCACCCCTCCACTTT.

Many counts were recorded for this clonotype. V is TRBV24-1 and J is TRBJ2-7; D is possibly TRBD1 or TRBD2 (5 bases each). Trimming pared 7 bases from V and 7 bases from J, leaving 16 bases between. The CDR3 covers 13 residues. CDR1 KGHDR and CDR2 SFDVKD come from the germline V gene. The CDR3: CATSRDGPGEQYF. The CDR3 DNA is TGTGCCACCAGCCGGGACGGCCCCGGGGAGCAGTACTTC.

This clonotype was recorded many times. This rearrangement joins TRBV20-1 to TRBJ1-1, with TRBD1 matching 10 bases. CDR3 length: 14 residues. V dropped 0 bases and J dropped 5; count of bases not matched to a gene: 3. Germline V lookup: CDR1 DFQATT, CDR2 SNEGSKA (reference sequence). The CDR3 reads CSAREGTGVTEAFF. As DNA, the CDR3 is TGCAGTGCTAGAGAGGGGACAGGGGTGACTGAAGCTTTCTTT.

There are many counts of this clonotype. V usage is TRBV29-1 and J usage is TRBJ1-2, with a tentative D call TRBD1 (6 bases). V gave up 6 bases and J gave up 4 bases, with 21 bases separating them. Germline-derived CDR1 and CDR2 are SQVTM and ANQGSEA. This CDR3 spans 15 amino acids. CDR3 bases: TGCAGCGTCCGGGACACTTGGGCTCCCTCCTATGGCTACACCTTC. It translates to CSVRDTWAPSYGYTF.

This clonotype appeared a few times. The chain combines TRBV7-2 with TRBJ2-5; D unresolved. The CDR3 has 13 amino acids. Germline CDR1 and CDR2: SGHTA and FQGNSA. Trimming left V 3 bases short and J 5 bases short, with 10 bases between. CDR3 protein: CASSLMVLETQYF. The CDR3 coding sequence is TGTGCCAGCAGCTTGATGGTGCTGGAGACCCAGTACTTC.

This clonotype was counted only a few times. The genes are TRBV20-1 and TRBJ2-7, with TRBD2 identical over 10 bases. CDR1 is DFQATT and CDR2 is SNEGSKA in the germline V gene (reference sequence). J gave up 1 base and V 3 bases, and 6 bases lay outside the gene matches. The CDR3 runs to 15 residues. The CDR3 loop reads CSASLAGEGSYEQYF. The CDR3 DNA follows: TGCAGTGCTAGTCTAGCGGGAGAGGGATCCTACGAGCAGTACTTC.

This clonotype was seen repeatedly, ten times or more. The V and J genes are TRBV9 and TRBJ1-1; D is unresolved. The V end lost 0 bases, the J end lost 0 bases, and 6 bases lay between the germline ends. The CDR3 has 14 residues. CDR1 is SGDLS and CDR2 is YYNGEE in the germline V gene. CDR3 in amino acids: CASSVAPVNTEAFF. CDR3 nucleotides: TGTGCCAGCAGCGTAGCCCCTGTGAACACTGAAGCTTTCTTT.

This clonotype was detected ten times or more. This rearrangement joins TRBV5-6 to TRBJ1-5; D is uncertain. The CDR3 sequence is 14 residues long. V lost 2 bases, J lost 10 bases, and 16 bases lay in between. CDR1 is SGHDT and CDR2 is YYEEEE in the germline V gene. The CDR3 coding sequence is TGTGCCAGCAGCTTCCCTACAGACGTATCACCCCAGCATTTT. It yields the protein CASSFPTDVSPQHF.

This clonotype came up many times. The rearrangement uses TRBV5-1 and TRBJ1-2; D is ambiguous. The CDR3 spans 15 residues. In germline, CDR1 is SGHRS, CDR2 YFSETQ. V dropped 4 bases and J dropped 2 bases, with 15 bases sitting between them. The CDR3 region is CASSQSADTNYGYTF. Written as DNA, the CDR3 is TGCGCCAGCAGCCAATCCGCCGACACCAACTATGGCTACACCTTC.

Concerning this clonotype: A single base separates this from a much larger clone, so it may be a read error. The V call is TRBV5-5, the J call TRBJ2-1; D perhaps matches TRBD1 (7 bases). With 3 bases removed from V and 4 bases from J, the gap between germline ends came to 14 bases. The CDR3 has 15 amino acids. Germline V CDR1 and CDR2: SGHKS, YYEKEE (reference sequence). In DNA, the CDR3 is TGTGCCAGCAGCTCCCAGGGGGGAGAGTACAATGAGCAGTTCTTC. As protein: CASSSQGGEYNEQFF.

V usage is TRBV25-1 and J usage is TRBJ2-5; D remains ambiguous. Germline lookup yields CDR1 MGHDK and CDR2 SYGVNS. Deletions cut 2 bases from V and 5 bases from J, with 15 bases between. This CDR3 has 15 residues. The CDR3 here is CASSEGWRFGETQYF. The CDR3 bases are TGTGCCAGCAGTGAAGGGTGGCGGTTCGGGGAGACCCAGTACTTC.

The table lists this clonotype with many counts. V is TRBV9 and J is TRBJ1-3; D might be TRBD1 (5 bases). This CDR3 contains 15 residues. Trimming stripped 3 bases from V and 2 bases from J, with 12 bases between. CDR1 and CDR2 from the germline V gene are SGDLS and YYNGEE. CDR3 sequence reads: CASSGPGTPGNTIYF. In DNA, the CDR3 is TGTGCCAGCAGCGGACCCGGGACGCCTGGAAACACCATATATTTT.

This clonotype was observed at least ten times. In DNA form, the CDR3 reads TGCAGTGCTAGCCGTTTTAATAGCAATCAGCCCCAGCATTTT. Its protein is CSASRFNSNQPQHF. The chain combines TRBV20-1 with TRBJ1-5; D is unclear. V lost 3 bases and J lost 0, with 9 bases in between. Germline V gives CDR1 DFQATT, CDR2 SNEGSKA (reference sequence). The CDR3 is 14 residues long.

This clonotype was seen many times. The V and J genes are TRBV6-5 and TRBJ2-4, with D hard to call. Trimming stripped 4 bases from V and 1 base from J, with 5 bases between. The germline gives CDR1 MNHEY, CDR2 SVGAGI. The CDR3 totals 13 residues. CDR3 sequence (DNA): TGTGCCAGCAGTTGGGCGGCCAAAAACATTCAGTACTTC. Its translation is CASSWAAKNIQYF.

At least ten counts were recorded for this clonotype. The rearrangement joins TRBV24-1 to TRBJ2-2, with 8 bases matching TRBD1. The CDR3 runs 15 residues. Germline V gene sequence: CDR1 KGHDR, CDR2 SFDVKD. After removal of 6 bases from V and 4 bases from J, the junction contained 6 bases not matched to a gene. This CDR3 reads CATSFGTGTTGELFF. CDR3 nucleotide sequence: TGTGCCACCAGTTTCGGGACAGGTACCACCGGGGAGCTGTTTTTT.

This clonotype was recorded at least ten times. The chain combines TRBV14 with TRBJ1-2, with D hard to call. The CDR3 is 15 residues long. The ends were cut back, 0 bases at V and 4 bases at J, with 12 bases in the middle. Germline assignment: CDR1 SGHDN and CDR2 FVKESK. CDR3 amino acids: CASSQDRFKFYGYTF. CDR3 in DNA: TGTGCCAGCAGCCAAGATCGTTTCAAATTCTATGGCTACACCTTC.

This clonotype was recorded many times. This rearrangement joins TRBV20-1 to TRBJ1-4; D gene uncertain. CDR1 is DFQATT, CDR2 SNEGSKA, per germline (reference sequence). Trimming cost V 1 base and J 4 bases, with 13 bases left between them. The CDR3 has 15 residues. The CDR3 is CSARGETSDNEKLFF. The CDR3, as DNA: TGCAGTGCTAGAGGCGAGACGTCGGATAATGAAAAACTGTTTTTT.